The clone carrying this T cell receptor (beta chain) was observed a single time. Its antigen is currently unknown. Germline V gene sequence: CDR1 LNHDA, CDR2 SQIVND (reference sequence). The CDR3 spans 12 residues. Between the trimmed V and J ends, which lost 8 bases and 4 bases, there was a span of 9 bases. Viral peptide pools were used in the ViraFEST assay to expand antigen-specific CD4+ T cells, and sequencing came afterward. When more than 9 days of culture had elapsed, CD4+ T cells were isolated. As their vaccination, participants received two doses of either BNT162b2 or mRNA-1273. Sequencing was performed with immunoSEQ multiplex PCR; in TCRdb, only in-frame clones are kept and a portion is missing. Here the sample spans around 81,000 clones, around 74% being singletons. The data belong to a study of vaccination effects on CD4 cells after COVID-19. General study findings and limits: In healthy vaccinees, only 1 of 255 vaccine-induced clones cross-reacted with common cold coronaviruses.

The source is a human donor who received a COVID-19 vaccine. This specimen consisted of CD4+ T cells from PBMCs cultured with HCoV-OC43 spike peptides, obtained after COVID-19 vaccination. The subset was: HCoV-OC43 spike overlapping peptide pool stimulation. This chain connects TRBV19 to TRBJ1-5; maybe TRBD1 (5 bases). This chain's CDR3 is CASCWGNQPQHF. Here the CDR3 DNA reads TGTGCCAGTTGTTGGGGGAATCAGCCCCAGCATTTT.